What follows are 32 T cell receptor beta chains derived from one specimen sequenced in a study of graft-versus-host responses after intestinal transplantation. These receptors have no known antigen. The method was immunoSEQ multiplex PCR; TCRdb's version includes in-frame clones alone and lacks a portion of them. Here the sample spans about 71,000 clones, about 94% being singletons. The input for sequencing was unstimulated CD8+ T cells sorted from spleen or lymph node cells, taken before intestinal transplant. The origin of the receptors is a human donor who received an intestinal transplant.

The CDR3 here is CASSREGQGRYEQYF. The CDR3 nucleotides read TGTGCCAGCAGTCGCGAGGGACAGGGAAGATACGAGCAGTACTTC. The chain uses TRBV5-6 and TRBJ2-7, with TRBD1 matching 9 bases. From germline, CDR1 is SGHDT and CDR2 YYEEEE. The CDR3 is 15 residues long. V was pared by 5 bases and J by 4 bases, with 10 bases of the junction left unmatched.

This rearrangement joins TRBV10-3 to TRBJ1-1; D is possibly TRBD1 (6 bases). This CDR3 comprises 13 residues. Deletions cut 10 bases from V and 2 bases from J, with 14 bases between. Germline-derived CDR1 and CDR2 are ENHRY and SYGVKD. The CDR3 loop reads CATSDRDNTEAFF. CDR3 DNA: TGTGCCACCTCGGACAGAGATAACACTGAAGCTTTCTTT.

The chain employs TRBV27 and TRBJ2-5, with 11 nucleotides matching TRBD2. V lost 5 bases and J lost 4; bases outside the gene matches: 9. CDR1 MNHEY and CDR2 SMNVEV come from the germline V gene (reference sequence). The CDR3 length is 16 residues. CDR3 DNA sequence: TGTGCCAGCAGTCTCAGACTAGCGGGGCCCGTAGAGACCCAGTACTTC. Translation gives CASSLRLAGPVETQYF.

This clone appeared a single time. The chain employs TRBV9 and TRBJ1-1, with D possibly matching TRBD1 (6 bases). Germline CDR1 reads SGDLS; CDR2 reads YYNGEE. This CDR3 is built from 15 residues. The ends were cut back, 0 bases at V and 4 bases at J, with 13 bases in the middle. CDR3: CASSVGDISTTEAFF. As DNA, the CDR3 is TGTGCCAGCAGCGTAGGGGACATCAGTACCACTGAAGCTTTCTTT.

The chain links TRBV27 to TRBJ2-1; TRBD2 aligns across 11 bases. V lost 1 base, J lost 7 bases, and 3 bases stayed unmatched. This CDR3 region has 15 residues. Looked up from germline, CDR1 is MNHEY and CDR2 is SMNVEV (reference sequence). CDR3 in amino acids: CASSLLAGGVNEQFF. The CDR3 DNA reads TGTGCCAGCAGTTTATTAGCGGGAGGGGTTAATGAGCAGTTCTTC.

This rearrangement joins TRBV7-9 to TRBJ2-3, with D maybe TRBD2 (5 bases). There are 16 residues in the CDR3. The V end was cut by 2 bases, the J end by 2 bases, with 14 bases between. CDR1 is SEHNR, CDR2 FQNEAQ, per germline (reference sequence). CDR3 DNA: TGTGCCAGCAGCTTAATTGTCCGGGATAACACAGATACGCAGTATTTT. Translated: CASSLIVRDNTDTQYF.

The chain recombines TRBV7-9 with TRBJ2-2, with TRBD1 matching 8 bases. The CDR3 has 16 amino acids. The V segment lost 7 bases and the J segment 6 bases; nucleotides outside the gene matches: 13. In germline, CDR1 is SEHNR, CDR2 FQNEAQ (reference sequence). CDR3 sequence (DNA): TGTGCCAGCACCATGTCAGAGACAGGGGTTCCCGGGGAGCTGTTTTTT. It yields the protein CASTMSETGVPGELFF.

This rearrangement joins TRBV27 to TRBJ1-4; TRBD1 aligns across 7 bases. J gave up 5 bases and V 3 bases, and 6 bases lay outside the gene matches. The CDR3 is made up of 15 amino acids. The germline V gene has CDR1 MNHEY and CDR2 SMNVEV (reference sequence). The CDR3 DNA follows: TGTGCCAGCAGTTTCGGGACAGCCCCGAATGAAAAACTGTTTTTT. The encoded protein is CASSFGTAPNEKLFF.

DNA for the CDR3: TGCGCCAGCAGCCAAGACCCGGGACAGTTCTACGAGCAGTACTTC. It yields the protein CASSQDPGQFYEQYF. The rearrangement links TRBV4-1 to TRBJ2-7; 7 bases are shared with TRBD1. Germline V gives CDR1 MGHRA, CDR2 YSYEKL. Losses at the gene ends were 0 bases for V and 3 bases for J; bases not matched to a gene: 5. This CDR3 comprises 15 residues.

V is TRBV4-2 and J is TRBJ1-1; 9 bases map to TRBD1. V shed 4 bases, J shed 4 bases, and the junction held 13 bases outside the gene matches. This CDR3 is built from 17 residues. CDR1 and CDR2 from the germline V gene are LGHNA and YNFKEQ. The CDR3 DNA reads TGTGCCAGCAGCCCGTCCCGGGACAGGGATTGGAGCACTGAAGCTTTCTTT. Its protein is CASSPSRDRDWSTEAFF.

The chain links TRBV5-6 to TRBJ2-7; D is unclear. The CDR3 has 16 amino acids. The germline CDR1 and CDR2 sequences are SGHDT and YYEEEE. V shed 0 bases and J shed 2 bases, with 15 bases lying between them. CDR3: CASSLEVTQLTYEQYF. In DNA, the CDR3 is TGTGCCAGCAGCTTGGAGGTGACTCAACTAACCTACGAGCAGTACTTC.

The chain is built from TRBV28 and TRBJ2-7; D gene unclear. Trimming took off 9 bases at V and 2 bases at J, with 23 bases between the two ends. The CDR3 covers 16 residues. Germline assignment: CDR1 MDHEN and CDR2 SYDVKM. The CDR3 spells CARLITRTASPYEQYF. CDR3 in DNA: TGTGCCAGACTGATAACTCGAACTGCCTCCCCCTACGAGCAGTACTTC. The variable domain in full, completed from reference TRBV28 and TRBJ2-7, reads DVKVTQSSRYLVKRTGEKVFLECVQDMDHENMFWYRQDPGLGLRLIYFSYDVKMKEKGDIPEGYSVSREKKERFSLILESASTNQTSMYLCARLITRTASPYEQYFGPGTRLTVT.

This CDR3 reads CASSPPGRDNEQFF. The CDR3 bases are TGTGCCAGCAGTCCACCGGGACGGGACAATGAGCAGTTCTTC. V usage is TRBV28 and J usage is TRBJ2-1; D might be TRBD1 or TRBD2, each matching 5 bases. Per germline, CDR1 MDHEN and CDR2 SYDVKM. CDR3 size: 14 residues. The V end lost 5 bases, the J end lost 5 bases, and 13 bases lay between the germline ends.

The chain has TRBV30 and TRBJ2-2; D perhaps matches TRBD1 (5 bases). Trimming left V 3 bases short and J 3 bases short, with 11 bases between. CDR1 GTSNPN and CDR2 SVGIG come from the germline V gene (reference sequence). This CDR3 has 14 amino acids. Here the CDR3 reads CAWRGQGYTGELFF. CDR3 DNA sequence: TGTGCCTGGAGAGGCCAGGGATACACCGGGGAGCTGTTTTTT.

J is TRBJ1-1 and V is TRBV4-1; 7 positions match TRBD1. The germline V gene encodes CDR1 MGHRA and CDR2 YSYEKL. The trim removed 5 bases at V and 0 bases at J, leaving 3 bases unmatched. The CDR3 extends over 14 amino acids. The DNA of the CDR3 is TGCGCCAGCAGCTTACAGGGGTTGAACACTGAAGCTTTCTTT. Encoded protein: CASSLQGLNTEAFF.

The chain couples TRBV2 to TRBJ2-5; 8 nucleotides line up with TRBD1. This CDR3 has 17 amino acids. Germline assignment: CDR1 SNHLY and CDR2 FYNNEI. Germline trimming cut 7 bases from V and 3 bases from J; bases unmatched to any gene: 16. CDR3 coding DNA: TGTGCCAGCATCCTCCGAGGTGGCCAGGGGGCCGAAGAGACCCAGTACTTC. Protein product: CASILRGGQGAEETQYF.

The rearrangement joins TRBV27 to TRBJ2-1; 9 positions match TRBD2. The J segment lost 4 bases and the V segment lost 6 bases, leaving 13 bases of the junction unmatched. CDR1 is MNHEY, CDR2 SMNVEV, per germline (reference sequence). The CDR3 consists of 17 residues. The CDR3 reads CASRARVAGEQYNEQFF. The CDR3, as DNA: TGTGCCAGCAGAGCCAGAGTAGCGGGAGAACAATACAATGAGCAGTTCTTC.

This sequence joins TRBV2 and TRBJ2-2; D perhaps matches TRBD1 (6 bases). CDR1 is SNHLY, CDR2 FYNNEI, per germline. The CDR3 covers 14 residues. V dropped 7 bases and J dropped 4 bases, with 13 bases sitting between them. Here the CDR3 DNA reads TGTGCCAGCAAGGGAACAGGGAGCACCGGGGAGCTGTTTTTT. It specifies CASKGTGSTGELFF. Complete variable domain (other parts from reference TRBV2 and TRBJ2-2): EPEVTQTPSHQVTQMGQEVILRCVPISNHLYFYWYRQILGQKVEFLVSFYNNEISEKSEIFDDQFSVERPDGSNFTLKIRSTKLEDSAMYFCASKGTGSTGELFFGEGSRLTVL.

The chain links TRBV7-8 to TRBJ2-1; 7 bases are shared with TRBD2. Per the germline V gene, CDR1 is SGHVS and CDR2 is FQNEAQ. The CDR3 consists of 16 residues. With 1 base clipped from V and 4 bases from J, the junction kept 7 bases outside the gene matches. The CDR3 DNA is TGTGCCAGCAGCTTAGAATCGGGGAGGGTTTACAATGAGCAGTTCTTC. Translating gives CASSLESGRVYNEQFF.

CDR3 bases: TGCAGCGTTGAAGATCTGGCGACCTATGGCTACACCTTC. The encoded protein is CSVEDLATYGYTF. The chain links TRBV29-1 to TRBJ1-2, with unresolved D. In germline, CDR1 is SQVTM, CDR2 ANQGSEA. The length of the CDR3 is 13 residues. V lost 0 bases, J lost 4 bases, and 9 bases lay in between.

The chain recombines TRBV11-2 with TRBJ2-2; D ambiguous. Germline V lookup: CDR1 SGHAT, CDR2 FQNNGV. The CDR3 spans 12 residues. The V and J ends lost 3 bases and 3 bases respectively, with 2 bases between them. CDR3 sequence reads: CASSLDTGELFF. In DNA, the CDR3 is TGTGCCAGCAGCTTGGACACCGGGGAGCTGTTTTTT.

J is TRBJ2-1 and V is TRBV27; possible D gene TRBD1, 6 bases. CDR1 and CDR2 from the germline V gene are MNHEY and SMNVEV (reference sequence). This CDR3 is built from 12 residues. The ends were cut back, 8 bases at V and 3 bases at J, with 8 bases in the middle. CDR3 nucleotides: TGTGCCAGCGGACAGCTCTACAATGAGCAGTTCTTC. It encodes CASGQLYNEQFF.

The rearrangement links TRBV7-9 to TRBJ2-5; 10 positions agree with TRBD2. This CDR3 is 14 amino acids long. Germline V gene sequence: CDR1 SEHNR, CDR2 FQNEAQ (reference sequence). Trimming took 1 base from V and 11 from J; bases not matched to a gene: 7. The CDR3 nucleotides are TGTGCCAGCAGCTTAGTAGCGGGAGGACGGGAGCAGTACTTC. This translates into CASSLVAGGREQYF.

This chain connects TRBV2 to TRBJ2-1; 7 bases fit TRBD1. Germline values: CDR1 SNHLY, CDR2 FYNNEI. The CDR3 has 12 residues. Losses at the gene ends were 11 bases for V and 6 bases for J; bases not matched to a gene: 7. The chain's CDR3 is CARDRPSNEQFF. For the CDR3, the DNA is TGTGCCCGGGACAGACCAAGCAATGAGCAGTTCTTC.

The chain couples TRBV6-5 to TRBJ2-7, with 11 bases that match TRBD1. Germline V gives CDR1 MNHEY, CDR2 SVGAGI. CDR3 length: 16 residues. With 2 bases clipped from V and 3 bases from J, the junction kept 6 bases outside the gene matches. CDR3 amino acids: CASSYPRTGGFYEQYF. DNA of the CDR3: TGTGCCAGCAGTTACCCCCGGACAGGGGGCTTCTACGAGCAGTACTTC.

The chain uses TRBV27 and TRBJ2-3; D is uncertain. CDR1 and CDR2 (germline): MNHEY, SMNVEV (reference sequence). V was shortened by 4 bases and J by 5 bases, with 4 bases between the two germline ends. The CDR3 spans 11 residues. CDR3 bases: TGTGCCAGCAGTTGGGGAGATACGCAGTATTTT. Protein product: CASSWGDTQYF.

J is TRBJ1-1 and V is TRBV9; a weak D match, TRBD1 (6 bases). Trimming left V 0 bases short and J 6 bases short, with 9 bases between. Germline V gene lookup returns CDR1 SGDLS and CDR2 YYNGEE. This CDR3 is 13 amino acids long. CDR3 in DNA: TGTGCCAGCAGCGTAGACGGGGGCGCTGAAGCTTTCTTT. Translated: CASSVDGGAEAFF.

The rearrangement uses TRBV30 and TRBJ2-1; D remains ambiguous. Germline CDR1 GTSNPN, CDR2 SVGIG (reference sequence). This CDR3 has 13 amino acids. The V end lost 0 bases, the J end lost 2 bases, and 5 bases lay between the germline ends. The chain's CDR3 is CAWSVETYNEQFF. The CDR3 coding sequence is TGTGCCTGGAGTGTAGAGACCTACAATGAGCAGTTCTTC. The full variable domain, in which reference TRBV30 and TRBJ2-1 provide the parts outside the CDR3, is SQTIHQWPATLVQPVGSPLSLECTVEGTSNPNLYWYRQAAGRGLQLLFYSVGIGQISSEVPQNLSASRPQDRQFILSSKKLLLSDSGFYLCAWSVETYNEQFFGPGTRLTVL.

V gene TRBV29-1 combines with J gene TRBJ2-7, with TRBD2 matching over 8 bases. The CDR3 consists of 12 residues. Germline CDR1 and CDR2: SQVTM and ANQGSEA. J was trimmed by 2 bases and V by 3 bases; bases with no gene match: 0. The CDR3 here is CSVDSGTYEQYF. For the CDR3, the DNA is TGCAGCGTTGATAGCGGGACCTACGAGCAGTACTTC.

This clone was seen only a few times. The CDR3 spells CASSSLEAGGNQPQHF. The CDR3 DNA is TGTGCCAGCAGCTCACTTGAGGCGGGTGGCAATCAGCCCCAGCATTTT. The chain couples TRBV7-9 to TRBJ1-5; D unresolved. Germline V lookup: CDR1 SEHNR, CDR2 FQNEAQ (reference sequence). This CDR3 spans 16 amino acids. V dropped 4 bases and J dropped 2 bases, with 15 bases sitting between them. Variable domain in full (rest from reference TRBV7-9 and TRBJ1-5): DTGVSQNPRHKITKRGQNVTFRCDPISEHNRLYWYRQTLGQGPEFLTYFQNEAQLEKSRLLSDRFSAERPKGSFSTLEIQRTEQGDSAMYLCASSSLEAGGNQPQHFGDGTRLSIL.

The CDR3 sequence is CASSRDRVPYEQYF. The CDR3 region has the DNA TGTGCCAGTAGCCGGGACAGGGTGCCCTACGAGCAGTACTTC. The genes are TRBV19 and TRBJ2-7; 9 positions agree with TRBD1. CDR3 length: 14 residues. CDR1 and CDR2 (germline): LNHDA, SQIVND (reference sequence). V dropped 6 bases and J dropped 2; count of bases not matched to a gene: 5.

This clone was detected only once. This chain joins TRBV9 and TRBJ2-2, with D possibly matching TRBD1 (5 bases). The CDR3 runs 13 residues. CDR1 is SGDLS and CDR2 is YYNGEE in the germline V gene. Trimming pared 3 bases from V and 3 bases from J, leaving 6 bases between. DNA of the CDR3: TGTGCCAGCAGCGAAGGGGACACCGGGGAGCTGTTTTTT. It translates to CASSEGDTGELFF.